This TCR beta chain comes out of a study of blood T cell repertoires in COVID-19. Germline V gene lookup returns CDR1 SNHLY and CDR2 FYNNEI. With 5 bases removed from V and 0 bases from J, the gap between germline ends came to 2 bases. The CDR3 length is 12 residues. Authors' analysis steps: Cell counts per sample came from amplifying reference gene primers. The data were produced by immunoSEQ multiplex PCR, yet TCRdb's version contains in-frame clones alone and is incomplete. V and J calls and clone size are as listed in that table; D and trimming were resolved from the DNA. The data show some 400,000 clones, just over 90% seen once. As to this clone: Other nucleotide sequences in the sample specify the same CDR3.

This receptor was identified in a woman aged 40 to 50 who had been exposed to COVID-19. The chain is built from TRBV2 and TRBJ2-4; D gene unclear. Sequenced material: PBMCs or T cells enriched from blood (not recorded which). CDR3 sequence (DNA): TGTGCCAGCAGTCTAGCCAAAAACATTCAGTACTTC. Its translation is CASSLAKNIQYF. Full variable domain (missing parts from reference TRBV2 and TRBJ2-4): EPEVTQTPSHQVTQMGQEVILRCVPISNHLYFYWYRQILGQKVEFLVSFYNNEISEKSEIFDDQFSVERPDGSNFTLKIRSTKLEDSAMYFCASSLAKNIQYFGAGTRLSVL.